A single sample gave rise to the 2 T cell receptor beta chains below, sequenced in a study. TRBV12-4/TRBJ1-2 clonotypes were amplified with adaptor-ligated barcode primers. TCRdb fed the multiplex PCR reads into MiXCR, producing one record per CDR3 protein. The sample contains roughly 1,500 distinct CDR3 sequences, around 4.2% of which appear only once. The specimen was naive CD4+ T cells sorted from blood. Subset defined: naive CD4+ T cells, CD4+CD45RA+CD25-. All receptors derive from a female donor with breast cancer.

By proportion, this clonotype is medium-sized (0.01 to 0.1%). V gene TRBV12-3 or TRBV12-4 combines with J gene TRBJ1-2; the D gene is possibly TRBD1 (6 bases). Trimming removed 2 bases at V and 4 bases at J, with 14 bases between. CDR3 length: 15 amino acids. The CDR3 region has the DNA TGTGCCAGCAGTTTAACGTACAGGGCTGCCTATGGCTACACCTTC. Translated, it gives CASSLTYRAAYGYTF.

This clonotype was seen a few times. The chain couples TRBV12-3 or TRBV12-4 to TRBJ1-2, with 8 nucleotides matching TRBD1. This CDR3 contains 15 residues. V dropped 5 bases and J dropped 4; count of bases not matched to a gene: 9. The CDR3 coding sequence is TGTGCCAGCAGTCACTCCGGGACAGGAATCTATGGCTACACCTTC. Protein product: CASSHSGTGIYGYTF.